This TCR beta chain was observed in a study of spatial heterogeneity in lung cancer. General study points: Mutation counts in tumors were tracked by counts of expanded intratumoral alpha and beta TCRs.

Time point indicated: sample taken at primary tumor resection. The donor group consisted of around 77 patients who had untreated, early-stage non-small cell lung cancer. TCRdb analysed the 5' RACE reads with MiXCR anew, one entry per CDR3 protein. The data show around 5,000 distinct CDR3 sequences, around 13% seen once. This clonotype is judged medium-sized. Its specificity is not known. Germline V gives CDR1 SQVTM, CDR2 ANQGSEA. The CDR3 length is 13 residues. Trimming stripped 4 bases from V and 0 bases from J, with 9 bases between. The source of this sequence is a female donor with early-stage non-small cell lung cancer. Sequenced here: lung tumor tissue, sampled at surgery. J is TRBJ1-1 and V is TRBV29-1; D gene ambiguous. The CDR3 region has the DNA TGCAGCGTTGGGGGAGGCATGAACACTGAAGCTTTCTTT. Encoded protein: CSVGGGMNTEAFF.